This is a list of T cell receptor beta chains from one sample in a study of OX40 agonist ivuxolimab in advanced cancers. Sequencing used immunoSEQ multiplex PCR; TCRdb keeps in-frame clones, though not all of them. The sample contains 65,000 to 75,000 clones, 87% of which appear only once. The source was CD4+ or CD8+ T cells sorted from blood, collected in a trial of the OX40 agonist ivuxolimab. These receptors all come from an adult with an advanced solid tumor such as melanoma, head and neck, liver or kidney cancer. The CDR3 runs from the conserved cysteine through the conserved F or W. The D gene is left open where the match is weak. Expanded clones get a size class; other rows say once, few or many, or leave the size out.

J	V	D	size	DNA	CDR3
TRBJ1-1	TRBV19	.	.	TGTGCCAGTAGTATAGGGGGTGGGACGGACATGAACACTGAAGCTTTCTTT	CASSIGGGTDMNTEAFF
TRBJ1-4	TRBV6-1	TRBD1	.	TGTGCCAGCAGTGAACCAGACCCGGGACAGCCCCCTTTTAATGAAAAACTGTTTTTT	CASSEPDPGQPPFNEKLFF
TRBJ1-2	TRBV28	.	once	TGTGCCAGCAATTTGGAGACACCATATGGCTACACCTTC	CASNLETPYGYTF
TRBJ2-2	TRBV4-3	.	.	TGCGCCAGCAGCCAAGATTATCTCAACCGTCCCGGGGAGCTGTTTTTT	CASSQDYLNRPGELFF
TRBJ2-7	TRBV7-9	TRBD2	.	TGTGCCAGCAGCCTACTAGCGGGAGTATTCTACGAGCAGTACTTC	CASSLLAGVFYEQYF
TRBJ2-1	TRBV14	TRBD1	.	TGTGCCAGCAGCCAATGGGGACAGGGTGGTTTTTGGAATGAGCAGTTCTTC	CASSQWGQGGFWNEQFF
TRBJ2-1	TRBV5-1	TRBD2	.	TGCGCCAGCAGCTTACTAGCGGGGGGCTACAATGAGCAGTTCTTC	CASSLLAGGYNEQFF
TRBJ2-2	TRBV6-5	TRBD2	.	TGTGTCGCGGGAGCGGGGGTCACCGGGGAGCTGTTTTTT	CVAGAGVTGELFF
TRBJ1-1	TRBV30	.	few	TGTGCCTGGACGGGGTCTCTGAACACTGAAGCTTTCTTT	CAWTGSLNTEAFF
TRBJ1-1	TRBV18	.	.	TGTGCCAGCTCACCCTTTGACAGTCCCGAAGGGGGAGCTTTCTTT	CASSPFDSPEGGAFF
TRBJ2-1	TRBV7-2	.	.	TGTGCCAGCAGCTTAGTGTTCGGGGGATACAATGAGCAGTTCTTC	CASSLVFGGYNEQFF
TRBJ2-3	TRBV6-6	.	.	TGTGCCAGCAGTTACAACCCGGATACGCAGTATTTT	CASSYNPDTQYF
TRBJ2-1	TRBV28	.	.	TGTGCCAGCAGTCCACCGGGTGATTACAATGAGCAGTTCTTC	CASSPPGDYNEQFF
TRBJ2-4	TRBV6-5	.	.	TGTGCCAGCAGTTACTTGCCCACGGCAGCCAAAAACATTCAGTACTTC	CASSYLPTAAKNIQYF
TRBJ2-7	TRBV18	.	.	TGTGCCAGCTCGAGGAGGGGGGGCGTCTACGAGCAGTACTTC	CASSRRGGVYEQYF
TRBJ2-1	TRBV10-2	TRBD2	once	TGCGCCAGCCGTTCCCCCGGACTAGCGAGAGGGAATGAGCAGTTCTTC	CASRSPGLARGNEQFF
TRBJ1-1	TRBV6-5	.	.	TGTGCCAGCAGGACCACACTAAAGAACACTGAAGCTTTCTTT	CASRTTLKNTEAFF
TRBJ2-1	TRBV4-3	.	.	TGCGCCAGCGGGGATGGGCGGGGTTTGGATGAGCAGTTCTTC	CASGDGRGLDEQFF
TRBJ1-6	TRBV6-1	.	.	TGTGCCAGCAGTGACCGAAAGGGTACTAATTCACCCCTCCACTTT	CASSDRKGTNSPLHF
TRBJ2-1	TRBV10-3	.	.	TGTGCCATCAGTGAAGAGGGTAAAAGTAGAAATGAGCAGTTCTTC	CAISEEGKSRNEQFF
TRBJ1-1	TRBV5-1	.	.	TGCGCCAGCAGCTTTGGGGGGACTAACACTGAAGCTTTCTTT	CASSFGGTNTEAFF
TRBJ2-7	TRBV28	TRBD1	.	TGTGCCAGCTCCTTGGGGACAGTTTACGAGCAGTACTTC	CASSLGTVYEQYF
TRBJ2-3	TRBV29-1	.	.	TGCAGCGTTGGGGGGGCTTGGGCAGATACGCAGTATTTT	CSVGGAWADTQYF
TRBJ2-3	TRBV28	.	.	TGTGCCAGCAGTTTACCCACAGATACGCAGTATTTT	CASSLPTDTQYF
TRBJ2-7	TRBV28	.	.	TGTGCCATCGCGACGGCGCGCGAGCAGTACTTC	CAIATAREQYF
TRBJ2-1	TRBV19	.	once	TGTGCCAGTAGTTACGGAGGAGGGGCAAATGAGCAGTTCTTC	CASSYGGGANEQFF
TRBJ2-7	TRBV7-9	.	few	TGTGCCAGCAGCTTAGCACCAGGGGCCTACGAGCAGTACTTC	CASSLAPGAYEQYF
TRBJ2-1	TRBV6-5	.	.	TGTGCCAGCACAACACCCTACAATGAGCAGTTCTTC	CASTTPYNEQFF
TRBJ2-5	TRBV7-2	TRBD1	.	TGTGCCAGCAGCCGACAGGGGGGAGAGACCCAGTACTTC	CASSRQGGETQYF
TRBJ1-5	TRBV27	.	.	TGTGCCAGCAGCCCAGCATCTTTAGGTAGGGATCAGCCCCAGCATTTT	CASSPASLGRDQPQHF
TRBJ1-1	TRBV5-1	.	.	TGCGCCAGCAGCTTGAGTGTCTACTCTGACACTGAAGCTTTCTTT	CASSLSVYSDTEAFF
TRBJ2-3	TRBV5-1	.	.	TGCGCCAGCAGCTTGGCGACGGGGCATACAGATACGCAGTATTTT	CASSLATGHTDTQYF
TRBJ2-3	TRBV7-6	.	.	TGTGCCAGCAGCTCCCGGCTGACGGGGGGCCCATCAGATACGCAGTATTTT	CASSSRLTGGPSDTQYF